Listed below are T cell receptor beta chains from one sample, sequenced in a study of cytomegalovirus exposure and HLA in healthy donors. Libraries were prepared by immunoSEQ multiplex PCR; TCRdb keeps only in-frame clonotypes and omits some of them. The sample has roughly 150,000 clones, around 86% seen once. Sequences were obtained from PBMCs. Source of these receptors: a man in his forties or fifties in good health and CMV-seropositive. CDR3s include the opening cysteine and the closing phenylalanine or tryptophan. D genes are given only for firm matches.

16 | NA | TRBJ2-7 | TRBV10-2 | CASSEMGASRSYEQYF
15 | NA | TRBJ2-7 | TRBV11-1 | CASSLGSQGSYEQYF
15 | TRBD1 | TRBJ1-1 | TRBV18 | CASSLGQGGDTEAFF
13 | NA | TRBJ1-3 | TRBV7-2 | CASSLVVLSTIYF
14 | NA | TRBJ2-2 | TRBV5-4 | CASSLGRVDGELFF
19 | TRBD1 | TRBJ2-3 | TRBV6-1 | CASSDLPDRRGRLADTQYF
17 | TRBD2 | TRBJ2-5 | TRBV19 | CASSIGLAGGYQETQYF
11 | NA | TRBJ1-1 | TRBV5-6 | CASSFGQKAFF
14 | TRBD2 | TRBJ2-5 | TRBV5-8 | CASSLVRAGEAQYF
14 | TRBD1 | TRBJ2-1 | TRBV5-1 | CASSTGQGLNEQFF
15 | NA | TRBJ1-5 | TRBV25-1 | CASSESGTSNQPQHF
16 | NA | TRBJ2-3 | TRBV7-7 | CASSLGRQEGTDTQYF
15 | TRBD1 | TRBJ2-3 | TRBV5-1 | CASSRGQGGPDTQYF
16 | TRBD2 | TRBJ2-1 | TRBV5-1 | CASSLVLAGLLNEQFF
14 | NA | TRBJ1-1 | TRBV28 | CASSKLRGITEAFF
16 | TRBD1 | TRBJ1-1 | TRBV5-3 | CARSRTGGTLNTEAFF
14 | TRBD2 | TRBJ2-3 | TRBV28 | CASRGGGLKDTQYF
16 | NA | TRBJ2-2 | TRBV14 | CASSQRRVAFSGELFF
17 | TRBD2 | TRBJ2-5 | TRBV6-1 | CASSEEIAGNLKETQYF
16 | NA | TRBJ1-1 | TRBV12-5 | CASGLVVGGSRTEAFF
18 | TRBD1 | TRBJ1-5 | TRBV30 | CAWSLDRGLLNSNQPQHF
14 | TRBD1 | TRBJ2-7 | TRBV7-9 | CASSSQGVSYEQYF
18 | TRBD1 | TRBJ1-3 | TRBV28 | CASTRQGTLLSSGNTIYF
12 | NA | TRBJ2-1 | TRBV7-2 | CASSLSTGNKFF
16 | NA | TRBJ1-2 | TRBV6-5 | CASSYRKTRGNYGYTF
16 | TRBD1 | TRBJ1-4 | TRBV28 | CASRPTGQGASEKLFF
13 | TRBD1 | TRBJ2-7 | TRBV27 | CASSRDRVYEQYF
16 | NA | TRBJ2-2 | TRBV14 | CASSQPRGANTGELFF
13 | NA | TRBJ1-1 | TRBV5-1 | CASSLTGEGTAFF
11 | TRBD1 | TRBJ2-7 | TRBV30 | CAWWTGYEQYF
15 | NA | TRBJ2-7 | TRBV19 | CASSIGTGIPYEQYF
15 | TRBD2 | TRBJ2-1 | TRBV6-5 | CASSTLAGKYNEQFF
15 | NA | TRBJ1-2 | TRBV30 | CAWSVNGRGHYGYTF
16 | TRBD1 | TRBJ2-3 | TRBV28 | CASSTTGTGARDTQYF
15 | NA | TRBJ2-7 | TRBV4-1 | CASSQDLGPPYEQYF
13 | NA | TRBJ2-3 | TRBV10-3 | CAIDKGGTDTQYF
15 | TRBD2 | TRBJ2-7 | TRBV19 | CASSIVREGTYEQYF
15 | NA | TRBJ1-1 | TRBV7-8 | CASSHPSGGRTEAFF
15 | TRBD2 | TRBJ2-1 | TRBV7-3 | CASSPTSGSFNEQFF
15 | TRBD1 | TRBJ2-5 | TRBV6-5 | CASSFRDRGKETQYF
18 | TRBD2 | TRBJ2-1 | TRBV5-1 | CASSLTGTSGRGYNEQFF
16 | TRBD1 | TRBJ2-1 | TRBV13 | CASSLGPQGYYNEQFF
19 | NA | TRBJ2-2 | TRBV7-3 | CASSLAGLLSDANTGELFF
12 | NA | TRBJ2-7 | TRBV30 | CAWSVLGNEQYF
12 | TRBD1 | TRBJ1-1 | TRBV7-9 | CSSSLVQGEAFF
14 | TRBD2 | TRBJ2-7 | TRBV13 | CASSSGTSGYEQYF
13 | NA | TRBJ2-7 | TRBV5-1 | CASSLLQFAEQYF
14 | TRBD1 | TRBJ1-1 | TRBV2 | CASRGGTVNTEAFF
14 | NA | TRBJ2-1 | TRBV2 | CASTRQGPRREQFF
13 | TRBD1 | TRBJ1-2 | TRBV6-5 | CASTGTGGYGYTF
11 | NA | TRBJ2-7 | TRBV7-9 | CASSARGEQYF
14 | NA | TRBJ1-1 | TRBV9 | CASSVGTAETEAFF
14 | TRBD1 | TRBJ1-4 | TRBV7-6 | CASSVRDSKEKLFF